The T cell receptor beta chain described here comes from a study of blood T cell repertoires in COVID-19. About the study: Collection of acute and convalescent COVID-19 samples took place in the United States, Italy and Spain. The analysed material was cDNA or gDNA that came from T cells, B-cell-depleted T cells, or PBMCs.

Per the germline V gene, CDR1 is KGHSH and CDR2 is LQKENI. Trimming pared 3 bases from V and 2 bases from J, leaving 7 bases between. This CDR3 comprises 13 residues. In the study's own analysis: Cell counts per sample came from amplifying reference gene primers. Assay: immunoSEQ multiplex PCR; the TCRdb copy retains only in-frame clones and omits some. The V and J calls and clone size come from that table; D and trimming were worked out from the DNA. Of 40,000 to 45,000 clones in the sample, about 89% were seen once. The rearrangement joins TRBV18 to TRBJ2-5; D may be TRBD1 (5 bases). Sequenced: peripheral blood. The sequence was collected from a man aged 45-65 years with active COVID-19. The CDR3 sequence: CASSPPGQETQYF. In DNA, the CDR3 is TGTGCCAGCTCACCCCCAGGGCAAGAGACCCAGTACTTC.